This is a list of T cell receptor beta chains from one sample in a study of response to subunit inactivated influenza vaccine. TCRdb independently ran MiXCR on the RT-PCR reads; one entry per CDR3 protein. The repertoire includes under 550,000 distinct CDR3 sequences, about 7.6% of them detected once, and approximately 13% sits in the top ten. Sequenced here: PBMCs from blood, sampled roughly 24 months after vaccination. These receptors were collected from a man between 50 and 70 years old who received an inactivated influenza vaccine. Both conserved end residues are part of each CDR3. The order of the fields is J gene, V gene, clone size, D gene, CDR3 DNA, CDR3 protein. A D gene is named only where the DNA matches it firmly. Size tells how often a clone was seen (once, few, many) or the class of an expanded clone, and some rows leave it out.

j_call: TRBJ2-5; v_call: TRBV12-3/TRBV12-4; clone_size: many; d_call: NA; cdr3_nt: TGTGCCAGCAGTTTAGTCCCCTCCCCGTACCAAGAGACCCAGTACTTC; cdr3_aa: CASSLVPSPYQETQYF
j_call: TRBJ2-1; v_call: TRBV29-1; clone_size: NA; d_call: TRBD2; cdr3_nt: TGCAGCGTTGAACCTCGACTAGCGGGAGGTGGCGAGCAGTTCTTC; cdr3_aa: CSVEPRLAGGGEQFF
j_call: TRBJ1-4; v_call: TRBV7-9; clone_size: many; d_call: NA; cdr3_nt: TGTGCCAGCAGCGGGCGGGTCTCCGGCTCTGAAAAACTGTTTTTT; cdr3_aa: CASSGRVSGSEKLFF
j_call: TRBJ2-3; v_call: TRBV12-3/TRBV12-4; clone_size: many; d_call: NA; cdr3_nt: TGTGCCAGCAGTTTGTGGCAGTTTGAAGATACGCAGTATTTT; cdr3_aa: CASSLWQFEDTQYF
j_call: TRBJ2-7; v_call: TRBV30; clone_size: NA; d_call: NA; cdr3_nt: TGTGCCTGGAGTCACGGCCTTCTCGACGAGCAGTACTTC; cdr3_aa: CAWSHGLLDEQYF
j_call: TRBJ2-5; v_call: TRBV7-2; clone_size: NA; d_call: TRBD2; cdr3_nt: TGTGCCAGCAGCTCCAGGACTAGCGGGGCTGAGACCCAGTACTTC; cdr3_aa: CASSSRTSGAETQYF
j_call: TRBJ2-5; v_call: TRBV5-8; clone_size: NA; d_call: TRBD2; cdr3_nt: TGTGCCAGCAGCTTAGCGGGGGTACGGGAAGAGACCCAGTACTTC; cdr3_aa: CASSLAGVREETQYF
j_call: TRBJ2-7; v_call: TRBV15; clone_size: few; d_call: TRBD2; cdr3_nt: TGTGCCACCAGCAGAGGGATTAGCGGGAGTAGGGACGAGCAGTACTTC; cdr3_aa: CATSRGISGSRDEQYF
j_call: TRBJ1-2; v_call: TRBV6-1; clone_size: NA; d_call: NA; cdr3_nt: TGTGCCAGCGCAAGCAGGGTTCCGGGTGGCTACACCTTC; cdr3_aa: CASASRVPGGYTF
j_call: TRBJ2-2; v_call: TRBV20-1; clone_size: few; d_call: TRBD2; cdr3_nt: TGCAGTGCTAGAGATAGGAGCGGGGTCACCGGGGAGCTGTTTTTT; cdr3_aa: CSARDRSGVTGELFF
j_call: TRBJ1-6; v_call: TRBV6-1; clone_size: few; d_call: NA; cdr3_nt: TGTGCCAGCAGCTTCACCCCGGGCAGATCACCCCTCCACTTT; cdr3_aa: CASSFTPGRSPLHF
j_call: TRBJ2-2; v_call: TRBV30; clone_size: few; d_call: NA; cdr3_nt: TGTGCCTGGACCGCCTCGAACACCGGGGAGCTGTTTTTT; cdr3_aa: CAWTASNTGELFF
j_call: TRBJ2-7; v_call: TRBV6-1; clone_size: many; d_call: NA; cdr3_nt: TGTGCCAGCAGTACGGGGGACAGCGCCTACGAGCAGTACTTC; cdr3_aa: CASSTGDSAYEQYF
j_call: TRBJ2-3; v_call: TRBV9; clone_size: few; d_call: TRBD2; cdr3_nt: TGTGCCAGCAGCGTAGCCCTAGCGGGAGGAGCAGATACGCAGTATTTT; cdr3_aa: CASSVALAGGADTQYF
j_call: TRBJ2-6; v_call: TRBV7-9; clone_size: few; d_call: NA; cdr3_nt: TGTGCCAGCAGCCCTGACTCTGGGGCCAACGTCCTGACTTTC; cdr3_aa: CASSPDSGANVLTF
j_call: TRBJ1-2; v_call: TRBV12-3/TRBV12-4; clone_size: NA; d_call: NA; cdr3_nt: TGTGCCAGCAGTATCGGAGGGGGCTACACCTTC; cdr3_aa: CASSIGGGYTF
j_call: TRBJ2-3; v_call: TRBV7-2; clone_size: NA; d_call: TRBD1; cdr3_nt: TGTGCCAGCAGCCCTGGGCCAGGGGGAGGCACAGATACGCAGTATTTT; cdr3_aa: CASSPGPGGGTDTQYF
j_call: TRBJ1-1; v_call: TRBV20-1; clone_size: few; d_call: NA; cdr3_nt: TGCAGTGCTAGACTCGGCCCGTCGGACACTGAAGCTTTCTTT; cdr3_aa: CSARLGPSDTEAFF
j_call: TRBJ2-4; v_call: TRBV2; clone_size: few; d_call: NA; cdr3_nt: TGTGCCAGCATACCAGTCTCTGGGAAAAACATTCAGTACTTC; cdr3_aa: CASIPVSGKNIQYF
j_call: TRBJ2-3; v_call: TRBV12-3/TRBV12-4; clone_size: many; d_call: NA; cdr3_nt: TGTGCCACCCTACAGGGTGGGACACGAACAGATACGCAGTATTTT; cdr3_aa: CATLQGGTRTDTQYF
j_call: TRBJ2-7; v_call: TRBV30; clone_size: NA; d_call: NA; cdr3_nt: TGTGCCTGGACCAGAAAACAGGGTACCTACGAGCAGTACTTC; cdr3_aa: CAWTRKQGTYEQYF
j_call: TRBJ1-2; v_call: TRBV10-3; clone_size: NA; d_call: NA; cdr3_nt: TGTGCCATCAGTGAGGGCACCAGCTATGGCTACACCTTC; cdr3_aa: CAISEGTSYGYTF
j_call: TRBJ1-5; v_call: TRBV12-3/TRBV12-4; clone_size: many; d_call: NA; cdr3_nt: TGTGCCAGCAGTTTCCGGGGATCCGGTGCGCAGCCCCAGCATTTT; cdr3_aa: CASSFRGSGAQPQHF
j_call: TRBJ2-1; v_call: TRBV10-3; clone_size: few; d_call: TRBD1; cdr3_nt: TGTGCCAGCCTCGGGACAGGGGGCATCAACAATGAGCAGTTCTTC; cdr3_aa: CASLGTGGINNEQFF
j_call: TRBJ2-2; v_call: TRBV9; clone_size: few; d_call: NA; cdr3_nt: TGTGCCAGCAGCGTAGGCGGGATTCTAACCGGGGAGCTGTTTTTT; cdr3_aa: CASSVGGILTGELFF
j_call: TRBJ2-1; v_call: TRBV20-1; clone_size: NA; d_call: NA; cdr3_nt: TGCAGTGCTACAGACAACAACAATGAGCAGTTCTTC; cdr3_aa: CSATDNNNEQFF
j_call: TRBJ1-2; v_call: TRBV7-9; clone_size: many; d_call: NA; cdr3_nt: TGTGCCAGCAGCTTCGTCGCTCCCCGACAAGGCGGCTACACCTTC; cdr3_aa: CASSFVAPRQGGYTF
j_call: TRBJ2-7; v_call: TRBV20-1; clone_size: many; d_call: TRBD1; cdr3_nt: TGCAGTGCAGAAGGACAGGGGACCAAATACGAGCAGTACTTC; cdr3_aa: CSAEGQGTKYEQYF
j_call: TRBJ2-7; v_call: TRBV3-1; clone_size: few; d_call: NA; cdr3_nt: TGTGCCAGCAGCCAAGAGTGGAGGGGCGAGCAGTACTTC; cdr3_aa: CASSQEWRGEQYF
j_call: TRBJ2-7; v_call: TRBV12-3/TRBV12-4; clone_size: many; d_call: NA; cdr3_nt: TGTGCCAGCGGGGCTGGTATCGCCTACGAGCAGTACTTC; cdr3_aa: CASGAGIAYEQYF
j_call: TRBJ1-2; v_call: TRBV12-3/TRBV12-4; clone_size: many; d_call: NA; cdr3_nt: TGTGCCAGCAGTTTAGATCCAGCCTATGGCTACACCTTC; cdr3_aa: CASSLDPAYGYTF
j_call: TRBJ2-3; v_call: TRBV20-1; clone_size: few; d_call: TRBD2; cdr3_nt: TGCAGTGCTAGTGGCGCGGGGGGGCTAGCTGCGGATACGCAGTATTTT; cdr3_aa: CSASGAGGLAADTQYF
j_call: TRBJ2-5; v_call: TRBV7-2; clone_size: few; d_call: TRBD2; cdr3_nt: TGTGCCAGCAAGCAATTAGCGGGGTCGGCGGAGACCCAGTACTTC; cdr3_aa: CASKQLAGSAETQYF
j_call: TRBJ1-2; v_call: TRBV6-5; clone_size: NA; d_call: NA; cdr3_nt: TGTGCCAGCAGTTACGCTACCAACTATGGCTACACCTTC; cdr3_aa: CASSYATNYGYTF
j_call: TRBJ2-1; v_call: TRBV9; clone_size: NA; d_call: NA; cdr3_nt: TGTGCCAGCAGCCCAAGTCGAGGGCGACGGAGGGATGAGCAGTTCTTC; cdr3_aa: CASSPSRGRRRDEQFF
j_call: TRBJ1-2; v_call: TRBV4-1; clone_size: many; d_call: NA; cdr3_nt: TGCGCCAGCAGCCCGGTATTGGGGCAGGTCTATGGCTACACCTTC; cdr3_aa: CASSPVLGQVYGYTF
j_call: TRBJ1-5; v_call: TRBV12-3/TRBV12-4; clone_size: few; d_call: TRBD1; cdr3_nt: TGTGCCAGCAGCCCCGTCCCGGGACAGGGGGGGCCCCAGCATTTT; cdr3_aa: CASSPVPGQGGPQHF
j_call: TRBJ2-2; v_call: TRBV4-3; clone_size: NA; d_call: NA; cdr3_nt: TGCGCCAGCAGCCAATTACAAACCGGGGAGCTGTTTTTT; cdr3_aa: CASSQLQTGELFF
j_call: TRBJ1-2; v_call: TRBV5-8; clone_size: few; d_call: NA; cdr3_nt: TGTGCCCAGGTCGAGGGAAATCATGGCTACACCTTC; cdr3_aa: CAQVEGNHGYTF
j_call: TRBJ2-5; v_call: TRBV7-2; clone_size: few; d_call: NA; cdr3_nt: TGTGCCAGCAGCTCTTACCTAGGAACCCAGTACTTC; cdr3_aa: CASSSYLGTQYF
j_call: TRBJ1-2; v_call: TRBV7-9; clone_size: NA; d_call: NA; cdr3_nt: TGTGCCAGCAGCTTAGCGGGCAGGGGTGGCTATGGCTACACCTTC; cdr3_aa: CASSLAGRGGYGYTF
j_call: TRBJ2-7; v_call: TRBV5-1; clone_size: few; d_call: NA; cdr3_nt: TGCGCCAGCAGCTTGGCTTGGGATTACGAGCAGTACTTC; cdr3_aa: CASSLAWDYEQYF
j_call: TRBJ2-7; v_call: TRBV5-6; clone_size: few; d_call: TRBD2; cdr3_nt: TGTGCCAGCAGCCGAATGACTAGCACCTACGAGCAGTACTTC; cdr3_aa: CASSRMTSTYEQYF